The rows below give T cell receptor beta chains drawn from one sample of a study of brain T cells in children with intractable seizures. Profiling relied on immunoSEQ multiplex PCR, and the TCRdb table lists in-frame clones only, not all of them. The table lists approximately 44,000 clones, 80% to 95% of them singletons. Sequenced material: peripheral blood, taken at surgery. These receptors were obtained from a girl aged 2-10 years with tuberous sclerosis and intractable seizures. CDR3s include the opening cysteine and the closing phenylalanine or tryptophan. D genes are given only for firm matches. Clone size is given for some rows only: seen once, a few or many times, or a class if the clone is expanded.

D	V	size	J	DNA	CDR3
.	TRBV7-9	.	TRBJ1-3	TGTGCCAGCAGCTCACCCCCGAGCTCTGGAAACACCATATATTTT	CASSSPPSSGNTIYF
.	TRBV6-1	few	TRBJ1-5	TGTGCCAGCAGTGACTTCGCAGAACGAGCACTGAATCAGCCCCAGCATTTT	CASSDFAERALNQPQHF
TRBD2	TRBV10-2	.	TRBJ2-5	TGCGCCAGCTCCCCGGGGGGACCAAGAGCGGAGACCCAGTACTTC	CASSPGGPRAETQYF
TRBD1	TRBV6-5	.	TRBJ2-7	TGTGCCAGCAGCTCGGACAGGGGCTACGAGCAGTACTTC	CASSSDRGYEQYF
.	TRBV5-1	.	TRBJ2-3	TGCGCCAGCAGCTTGGATCTAGCGAAAGATACGCAGTATTTT	CASSLDLAKDTQYF
TRBD1	TRBV7-2	once	TRBJ1-2	TGTGCCAGCAGCCGTACAGGGGTGGGCTACACCTTC	CASSRTGVGYTF
TRBD1	TRBV11-2	.	TRBJ1-5	TGTGCCAGCAGCTCGGGACAGGGAGAGGATCAGCCCCAGCATTTT	CASSSGQGEDQPQHF
.	TRBV29-1	few	TRBJ2-2	TGCAGCGTTGAGTCCATCGGGGAGCTGTTTTTT	CSVESIGELFF
.	TRBV5-5	once	TRBJ2-1	TGTGCCAGCAGCTTTGTAACAGGGAGCTCCTACAATGAGCAGTTCTTC	CASSFVTGSSYNEQFF
.	TRBV27	.	TRBJ2-5	TGTGCCAGCAGCAGGGTTTTAGGGCAAGAGACCCAGTACTTC	CASSRVLGQETQYF
TRBD1	TRBV19	.	TRBJ1-2	TGTGCCAGTAGAAACTGGGACAGGAGATTTTTCTATGGCTACACCTTC	CASRNWDRRFFYGYTF
.	TRBV27	.	TRBJ1-5	TGTGCCAGCAGCAATAGGGGGGATCAGCCCCAGCATTTT	CASSNRGDQPQHF
.	TRBV4-1	.	TRBJ2-7	TGCGCCAGCAGCCATGGGACGGGCTCCTACGAGCAGTACTTC	CASSHGTGSYEQYF
.	TRBV7-3	.	TRBJ2-1	TGTGCCAGCAGCTTAGTGGGGAGCGATGAGCAGTTCTTC	CASSLVGSDEQFF
.	TRBV5-6	.	TRBJ2-3	TGTGCCAGCAGCCGACAGAGCACAGATACGCAGTATTTT	CASSRQSTDTQYF
.	TRBV2	.	TRBJ1-5	TGTGCCAGCAGTGAAGGGGCGCTTAGCAATCAGCCCCAGCATTTT	CASSEGALSNQPQHF
.	TRBV5-1	.	TRBJ1-3	TGCGCCAGCAGCTCGGGGCAGGGACTGCCCTCTGGAAACACCATATATTTT	CASSSGQGLPSGNTIYF